Below are 5 T cell receptor beta chains sequenced from a single sample in a study of blood T cells in healthy people across ages. The second PCR ran about 6 to 12 cycles with a sample-barcoded 5' primer and J-beta primers. In TCRdb, the 5' RACE reads were re-called with MiXCR into one record per CDR3 protein. The sample contains about 1.6 million distinct CDR3 sequences, 30% to 40% of which appear only once. The source material was blood. The origin of the receptors is a woman aged 25-40 years in good health.

The chain carries TRBV7-2 and TRBJ2-2, with a weak D call TRBD2 (6 bases). Trimming took 1 base from V and 5 from J, leaving 8 bases between them. The CDR3 is made up of 14 amino acids. From germline, CDR1 is SGHTA and CDR2 FQGNSA. The CDR3 DNA is TGTGCCAGCAGCTTAGTGGGACTTACCGGGGAGCTGTTTTTT. This gives the protein CASSLVGLTGELFF.

A remark on this clonotype: A much larger clonotype is one base distant, so this may be a read error. V and J are TRBV20-1 and TRBJ2-7, with 7 bases matching TRBD2. Looked up from germline, CDR1 is DFQATT and CDR2 is SNEGSKA (reference sequence). The CDR3 has 13 residues. The CDR3 coding sequence is TGCATGCCCCGGGACTACTGTACCTACGAGCAGTACTTC. This sequence encodes CMPRDYCTYEQYF.

The rearrangement links TRBV11-3 to TRBJ2-4; TRBD2 agrees at 8 bases. After removal of 5 bases from V and 9 bases from J, the junction contained 12 bases not matched to a gene. CDR3 length: 15 amino acids. Germline CDR1 is SGHNT and CDR2 is YENEEA. As DNA, the CDR3 is TGTGCCAGCAGCCCCAATGGGGCGGGAGGAAGCATTCAGTACTTC. Translation: CASSPNGAGGSIQYF.

This clonotype was observed many times. The chain is built from TRBV5-8 and TRBJ2-7, with a weak D call TRBD2 (6 bases). Trimming cost V 5 bases and J 7 bases, with 16 bases left between them. The CDR3 is 13 residues long. CDR1 is SGHTS and CDR2 is YDEGEE in the germline V gene. The CDR3 is CASSISGSREQYF. The CDR3, as DNA: TGTGCCAGCAGTATCAGCGGGTCACGGGAGCAGTACTTC.

This chain uses TRBV27 with TRBJ2-3; TRBD2 matches at 8 bases. The germline gives CDR1 MNHEY, CDR2 SMNVEV (reference sequence). This CDR3 is 15 amino acids long. Trimming removed 6 bases from V and 3 bases from J; junction bases left unmatched: 8. Here the CDR3 DNA reads TGTGCCAGCAGCGGCGGGGGGCTCCGAACAGATACGCAGTATTTT. It specifies CASSGGGLRTDTQYF.